Below are 14 T cell receptor beta chains sequenced from a single sample in a study of blood T cell repertoires in COVID-19. Profiling relied on immunoSEQ multiplex PCR, and the TCRdb table lists in-frame clones only, not all of them. The sample lists about 170,000 clones; under 90% were seen once. Sequences were obtained from PBMCs or T cells enriched from blood (not recorded which). These receptor sequences come from a man in his fifties or sixties who had recovered from COVID-19.

The chain uses TRBV11-1 and TRBJ2-1; TRBD1 matches at 8 bases. The CDR3 extends over 15 amino acids. V lost 5 bases to trimming and J lost 0 bases; unmatched junction nucleotides: 3. The germline V gene encodes CDR1 SGHAT and CDR2 FQDESV (reference sequence). The CDR3 sequence: CASSAGQVSYNEQFF. CDR3 DNA sequence: TGTGCCAGCAGCGCGGGACAGGTCTCCTACAATGAGCAGTTCTTC.

The genes are TRBV25-1 and TRBJ2-3; TRBD1 matches 7 bases. Germline-derived CDR1 and CDR2 are MGHDK and SYGVNS. The junction had 10 bases not matched to a gene; V was cut back by 4 bases and J by 3 bases. This CDR3 is 16 amino acids long. CDR3 sequence reads: CASSGPGQPGTDTQYF. The CDR3 coding sequence is TGTGCCAGCAGTGGCCCGGGACAGCCTGGGACAGATACGCAGTATTTT.

The rearrangement joins TRBV11-2 to TRBJ1-4; possible D gene TRBD1, 5 bases. The CDR3 has 17 amino acids. V lost 5 bases and J 0 bases, leaving 16 bases between the germline ends. Germline CDR1 SGHAT, CDR2 FQNNGV. The CDR3 region is CASSPGPQLTTNEKLFF. The CDR3 nucleotides read TGTGCCAGCAGCCCAGGGCCCCAGTTAACAACTAATGAAAAACTGTTTTTT.

The sample holds one count of this clone. The V gene is TRBV15, the J gene TRBJ1-1; TRBD1 matches at 10 bases. CDR1 and CDR2 (germline): LNHNV, YYDKDF (reference sequence). The CDR3 length is 15 residues. The V gene end was trimmed by 3 bases and the J gene end by 11 bases; junction bases not matched to a gene: 12. This CDR3 is CATSRAGTGVKRAFF. CDR3 in DNA: TGTGCCACCAGCAGGGCCGGGACAGGGGTTAAGCGGGCTTTCTTT.

The CDR3 here is CASSLAGRGQPQHF. In DNA, the CDR3 is TGTGCCAGCAGTTTAGCAGGGAGGGGTCAGCCCCAGCATTTT. The J gene is TRBJ1-5, the V gene TRBV27; D is possibly TRBD1 (5 bases). V lost 2 bases and J lost 6, with 11 bases in between. Germline V gene lookup returns CDR1 MNHEY and CDR2 SMNVEV (reference sequence). The CDR3 is 14 amino acids.

This chain uses TRBV6-5 with TRBJ1-2; D not resolved. V was cut by 7 bases and J by 4 bases, with 13 bases left in between. Germline V gene data show CDR1 as MNHEY and CDR2 as SVGAGI. This CDR3 region has 13 residues. The CDR3 coding sequence is TGTGCCAGCAAAGATACAGCCGGCTATGGCTACACCTTC. Amino acids: CASKDTAGYGYTF.

Details on this clone: One end of the junction fails to match germline, which may point to a read error. V gene TRBV7-7 combines with J gene TRBJ2-3, with 11 bases fitting TRBD2. The CDR3 covers 18 residues. Germline CDR1 SSHAT, CDR2 FNYEAQ (reference sequence). Written as DNA, the CDR3 is TGTGCTAGCAGCGATGGGCCTAGCGGGGGGAGAAGCACAGATACGCAGTATTTT. This codes for CASSDGPSGGRSTDTQYF.

The chain employs TRBV4-1 and TRBJ2-1; 15 nucleotides align to TRBD2. J was trimmed by 2 bases and V by 1 base; bases with no gene match: 6. Germline V gene data show CDR1 as MGHRA and CDR2 as YSYEKL. This CDR3 comprises 19 residues. CDR3 nucleotides: TGCGCCAGCAGCCAAGGCGGGACTAGCGGGGGGCTAACCTACAATGAGCAGTTCTTC. This gives the protein CASSQGGTSGGLTYNEQFF.

This clone was detected once. The same CDR3 arises from other DNA sequences in this sample as well. This chain joins TRBV7-2 and TRBJ1-1; D might be TRBD1 (6 bases). This CDR3 has 13 residues. The V end was cut by 5 bases, the J end by 1 base, with 8 bases between. The germline V gene encodes CDR1 SGHTA and CDR2 FQGNSA. The CDR3, as DNA: TGTGCCAGCAGCACACAGGGGAACACTGAAGCTTTCTTT. It specifies CASSTQGNTEAFF.

This clone was detected only a few times. The V gene is TRBV7-9, the J gene TRBJ1-6; no reliable D call. The V end lost 1 base, the J end lost 5 bases, and 12 bases lay between the germline ends. Germline V gene sequence: CDR1 SEHNR, CDR2 FQNEAQ (reference sequence). The CDR3 is made up of 16 amino acids. The DNA of the CDR3 is TGTGCCAGCAGCTTAGTTGAGTTACTTGATAATTCACCCCTCCACTTT. Translated, it gives CASSLVELLDNSPLHF.

The chain has TRBV11-3 and TRBJ2-2; D is possibly TRBD2 (6 bases). Trimming took 4 bases from V and 0 from J, leaving 9 bases between them. This CDR3 contains 15 residues. CDR1 and CDR2 from the germline V gene are SGHNT and YENEEA. The CDR3 DNA follows: TGTGCCAGCAGCTCCGGCGGGGCGAACACCGGGGAGCTGTTTTTT. Amino acid sequence: CASSSGGANTGELFF.

The chain joins TRBV7-6 to TRBJ1-4; TRBD1 matches 7 bases. This CDR3 has 14 residues. The germline CDR1 and CDR2 sequences are SGHVS and FNYEAQ. V lost 6 bases and J lost 8; bases outside the gene matches: 9. Here the CDR3 reads CASSKGGSKEKLFF. The CDR3 coding sequence is TGTGCCAGCAGTAAAGGGGGCTCCAAGGAAAAACTGTTTTTT.

The chain is built from TRBV3-1 (or the pseudogene TRBV3-2) and TRBJ2-7; tentatively, D is TRBD1 (5 bases). V was clipped by 4 bases and J by 4 bases, with 11 bases between them. Germline V lookup: CDR1 LGHDT, CDR2 YNNKEL (reference sequence). The CDR3 totals 13 residues. Here the CDR3 reads CASSPQTVYEQYF. The CDR3 nucleotides read TGTGCCAGCAGCCCACAGACAGTTTACGAGCAGTACTTC.

This chain links TRBV7-6 with TRBJ2-2; no definite D call. The germline V and J ends were trimmed by 2 bases and 7 bases, with 8 bases remaining between them. The CDR3 covers 13 residues. Germline CDR1 reads SGHVS; CDR2 reads FNYEAQ. CDR3 nucleotides: TGTGCCAGCAGCTTAACCGGTGACGGGGAGCTGTTTTTT. Translated, it gives CASSLTGDGELFF.